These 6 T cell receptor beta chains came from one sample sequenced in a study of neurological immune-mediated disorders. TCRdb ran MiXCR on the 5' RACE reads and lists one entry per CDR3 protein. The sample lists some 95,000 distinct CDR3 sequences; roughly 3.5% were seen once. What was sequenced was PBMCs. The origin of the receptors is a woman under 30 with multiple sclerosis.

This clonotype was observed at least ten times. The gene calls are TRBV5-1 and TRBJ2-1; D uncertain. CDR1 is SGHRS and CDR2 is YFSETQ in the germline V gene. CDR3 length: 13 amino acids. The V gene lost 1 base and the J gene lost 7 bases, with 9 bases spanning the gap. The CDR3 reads CASSLRLGNEQFF. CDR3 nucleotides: TGCGCCAGCAGCTTGCGGCTTGGGAATGAGCAGTTCTTC.

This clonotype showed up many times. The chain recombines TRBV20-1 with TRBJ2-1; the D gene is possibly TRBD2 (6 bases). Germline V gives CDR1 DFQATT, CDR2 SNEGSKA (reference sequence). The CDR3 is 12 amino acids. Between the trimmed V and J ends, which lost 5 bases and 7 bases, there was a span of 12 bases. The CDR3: CSARKAGNEQFF. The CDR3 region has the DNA TGCAGTGCTCGGAAGGCGGGGAATGAGCAGTTCTTC.

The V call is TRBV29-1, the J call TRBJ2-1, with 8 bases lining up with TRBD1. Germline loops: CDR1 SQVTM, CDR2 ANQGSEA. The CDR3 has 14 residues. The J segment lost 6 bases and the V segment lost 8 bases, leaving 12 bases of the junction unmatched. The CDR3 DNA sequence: TGCAGCCATGCTAGGACAGGGTGGACCAATGAGCAGTTCTTC. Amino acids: CSHARTGWTNEQFF.

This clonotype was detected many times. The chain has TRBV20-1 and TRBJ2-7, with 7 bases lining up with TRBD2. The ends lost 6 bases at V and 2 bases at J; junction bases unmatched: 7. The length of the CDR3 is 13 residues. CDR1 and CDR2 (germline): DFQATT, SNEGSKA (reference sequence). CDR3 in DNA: TGCAGTGCAATCAGCGGGGTTACCTACGAGCAGTACTTC. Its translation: CSAISGVTYEQYF.

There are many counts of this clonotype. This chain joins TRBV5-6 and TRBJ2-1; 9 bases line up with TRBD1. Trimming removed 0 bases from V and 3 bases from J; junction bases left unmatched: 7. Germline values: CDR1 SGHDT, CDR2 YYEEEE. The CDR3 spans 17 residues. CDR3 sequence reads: CASSLDRGQKVYNEQFF. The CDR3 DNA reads TGTGCCAGCAGCTTGGACAGGGGGCAAAAGGTCTACAATGAGCAGTTCTTC.

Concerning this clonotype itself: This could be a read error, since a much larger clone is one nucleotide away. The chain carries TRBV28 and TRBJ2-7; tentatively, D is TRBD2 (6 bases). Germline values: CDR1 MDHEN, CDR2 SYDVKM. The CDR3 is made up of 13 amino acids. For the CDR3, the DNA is TGTGCCAGCGTTTCGGCGGGGATGGTTGAGCATTACTTC. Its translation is CASVSAGMVEHYF.